A selection of T cell receptor beta chains follows, all from one sample in a study of blood T cells in healthy people across ages. Each CDR3 protein gets one entry after TCRdb re-called the 5' RACE reads with MiXCR. The table has nearly 1 million distinct CDR3 sequences, roughly 51% seen once. Sequencing used blood. The receptors were gathered from a woman aged 55-69 years in good health. The CDR3 runs from the conserved cysteine through the conserved F or W. The order of the fields is clone size, J gene, V gene, D gene, CDR3 protein, CDR3 DNA. D genes are given only for firm matches. Rows may omit the clone size; those that give it use once, few, many or a size class.

NA TRBJ1-6 TRBV27 NA CASSEIAGSPLHF TGTGCCAGCAGCGAAATTGCTGGTTCACCCCTCCACTTT
few TRBJ2-5 TRBV6-6 TRBD2 CASALLAKETQYF TGTGCCAGCGCGTTACTAGCGAAAGAGACCCAGTACTTC
NA TRBJ2-7 TRBV12-3/TRBV12-4 NA CASRTGTPPYEQYF TGTGCCAGCAGAACCGGGACACCGCCCTACGAGCAGTACTTC
NA TRBJ1-5 TRBV6-5 NA CASSSVGASNQPQHF TGTGCCAGCAGTTCTGTAGGGGCCAGCAATCAGCCCCAGCATTTT
NA TRBJ1-1 TRBV15 NA CATSSPGGGVPSNTEAFF TGTGCCACCAGCAGCCCGGGGGGAGGGGTGCCCTCGAACACTGAAGCTTTCTTT
few TRBJ2-7 TRBV28 NA CASRRQAGIYEQYF TGTGCCAGCAGACGACAGGCGGGGATCTACGAGCAGTACTTC
NA TRBJ2-7 TRBV5-1 NA CASTKGTLSYEQYF TGCGCCAGCACCAAGGGGACGCTGTCCTACGAGCAGTACTTC
NA TRBJ2-7 TRBV12-3/TRBV12-4 TRBD1 CASSSRQGPCEQYF TGTGCCAGCAGTTCCCGACAGGGGCCCTGCGAGCAGTACTTC
once TRBJ1-1 TRBV28 NA CASKGGSLDEQFFGPGNTEAFF NA
few TRBJ2-4 TRBV20-1 NA CSASGTFSRAKNIQYF TGCAGTGCTAGCGGGACATTCAGCCGAGCCAAAAACATTCAGTACTTC
NA TRBJ1-2 TRBV6-2/TRBV6-3 NA CVSSSNRGSEGYTF TGTGTCAGCAGTTCTAACCGGGGCTCGGAAGGCTACACCTTC
NA TRBJ2-1 TRBV20-1 TRBD2 CSATVSGISYNEQFF TGCAGTGCTACCGTTAGCGGGATTTCCTACAATGAGCAGTTCTTC
few TRBJ2-5 TRBV29-1 NA CSVGGLPDETQYF TGCAGCGTGGGGGGACTTCCGGACGAGACCCAGTACTTC
NA TRBJ1-4 TRBV20-1 NA CSASWLNASRPKLFF TGCAGTGCTAGTTGGCTGAACGCTTCGAGGCCAAAACTGTTTTTT
few TRBJ2-6 TRBV4-2 TRBD2 CASSQDSWASGRPGANVLTF TGTGCCAGCAGCCAAGATTCCTGGGCTAGCGGGAGGCCTGGGGCCAACGTCCTGACTTTC
NA TRBJ1-5 TRBV15 NA CATSRDGTGAQHF TGTGCCACCAGCAGAGATGGGACCGGAGCCCAGCATTTT
NA TRBJ2-7 TRBV12-3/TRBV12-4 TRBD1 CASSRQGSSYNEQYF TGTGCCAGCAGTCGACAGGGGAGCTCCTACAATGAGCAGTACTTC
NA TRBJ1-2 TRBV11-2 NA CASSFLPKFYGYTF TGTGCCAGCAGCTTTCTCCCCAAATTCTATGGCTACACCTTC
NA TRBJ2-7 TRBV3-1 TRBD1 CATQPSTGTGPYEQYF TGTGCCACCCAACCGAGCACCGGGACAGGTCCCTACGAGCAGTACTTC
few TRBJ2-7 TRBV5-5 NA CASSLGNLVGGYEQYF TGTGCCAGCAGCTTGGGTAACCTAGTAGGAGGCTACGAGCAGTACTTC
NA TRBJ1-6 TRBV28 TRBD1 CASSDTGAPNNSPLHF TGTGCCAGCAGTGATACAGGGGCACCCAATAATTCACCCCTCCACTTT
NA TRBJ2-1 TRBV20-1 NA CSAPRGTPPYNKQFF TGCAGTGCTCCACGGGGGACCCCGCCCTACAATAAGCAGTTCTTC
few TRBJ2-7 TRBV29-1 TRBD2 CSVEDRGGAPYEQYF TGCAGCGTTGAAGATCGGGGGGGCGCGCCCTACGAGCAGTACTTC
few TRBJ2-2 TRBV6-2/TRBV6-3 NA CASSYSSLSVSQKLFF TGTGCCAGCAGTTACTCGAGTTTAAGCGTTTCACAAAAGCTGTTTTTT
once TRBJ2-1 TRBV6-2/TRBV6-3 TRBD2 CASSYSFGGSSNEQFF TGTGCCAGCAGTTACTCATTTGGCGGGAGTTCCAATGAGCAGTTCTTC
few TRBJ2-1 TRBV27 NA CASSLSVLAASYNEQFF TGTGCCAGCAGTTTATCGGTACTAGCAGCCTCCTACAATGAGCAGTTCTTC
NA TRBJ2-3 TRBV6-6 TRBD2 CASSYTTSGGPDTQYF TGTGCCAGCAGTTACACGACTAGCGGTGGACCAGATACGCAGTATTTT
once TRBJ2-7 TRBV28 NA CASSSHYSYNEQYF TGTGCCAGCAGTAGTCACTACTCCTACAATGAGCAGTACTTC
NA TRBJ2-3 TRBV6-2/TRBV6-3 NA CASSESQSGTQYF TGTGCCAGCAGTGAGAGTCAGAGTGGTACGCAGTATTTT
NA TRBJ2-5 TRBV13 TRBD2 CASSLAGGPATQYF TGTGCCAGCAGCTTAGCGGGAGGGCCCGCGACCCAGTACTTC
NA TRBJ2-5 TRBV5-1 TRBD2 CASSWTSGEQEQYF TGCGCCAGCAGCTGGACTAGCGGGGAGCAAGAGCAGTACTTC
NA TRBJ1-6 TRBV29-1 NA CSVMSGTLSPLHF TGCAGCGTTATGTCCGGGACCCTTTCACCCCTCCACTTT
NA TRBJ2-7 TRBV6-4 NA CASSEPRQVTYEQYF TGTGCCAGCAGTGAACCGCGACAGGTAACCTACGAGCAGTACTTC
NA TRBJ2-3 TRBV5-1 TRBD1 CASSFRDRDTDTQYF TGCGCCAGCAGCTTCCGGGACAGGGACACAGATACGCAGTATTTT
few TRBJ1-5 TRBV10-1 NA CASQQLVGSPQHF TGCGCCAGCCAACAGCTAGTCGGGTCCCCCCAGCATTTT
NA TRBJ1-2 TRBV7-2 TRBD1 CASSSGGTGTYSYTF TGTGCCAGCAGCTCGGGGGGGACAGGGACCTATAGCTACACCTTC
NA TRBJ2-3 TRBV28 NA CASSLYGCTDTQYF TGTGCCAGCAGTTTATACGGCTGCACAGATACGCAGTATTTT
NA TRBJ2-1 TRBV5-4 NA CASSSTSLAVNEQFF TGTGCCAGCAGCTCAACCTCACTAGCAGTCAATGAGCAGTTCTTC
NA TRBJ2-5 TRBV10-3 NA CAIKRGRLGETQYF TGTGCCATCAAACGGGGGCGCTTGGGAGAGACCCAGTACTTC
NA TRBJ2-7 TRBV6-2/TRBV6-3 TRBD1 CASTGTGRMDEQYF TGTGCCAGCACCGGGACAGGGAGAATGGACGAGCAGTACTTC
once TRBJ2-2 TRBV20-1 TRBD2 CSARDPSGRSASGELFF TGCAGTGCTAGAGATCCGAGCGGGAGGTCTGCATCGGGGGAGCTGTTTTTT
many TRBJ1-2 TRBV20-1 NA CSASRGNYGYTF TGCAGTGCTAGTCGGGGAAACTATGGCTACACCTTC
NA TRBJ2-7 TRBV7-2 TRBD2 CASSLRLAGEYEQYF TGTGCCAGCAGCCTTCGACTAGCGGGAGAGTACGAGCAGTACTTC
few TRBJ2-5 TRBV7-9 NA CASSLSAAGETQYF TGTGCCAGCAGCTTATCGGCCGCCGGAGAGACCCAGTACTTC
few TRBJ2-2 TRBV4-1 TRBD2 CASSHALTSVSYTGELFF TGCGCCAGCAGCCACGCCCTGACTAGCGTATCTTACACCGGGGAGCTGTTTTTT
NA TRBJ2-1 TRBV7-9 NA CASSFRAGATGSRYNERFF TGTGCCAGCAGCTTTCGCGCTGGGGCTACGGGGAGTCGGTACAATGAGCGGTTCTTC
NA TRBJ2-7 TRBV20-1 NA CSAMGEYF TGCAGTGCTATGGGGGAGTACTTC
NA TRBJ2-7 TRBV9 NA CASSEDGASYEQYF TGTGCCAGCAGCGAAGACGGCGCCTCCTACGAGCAGTACTTC
NA TRBJ2-2 TRBV21-1 NA CASSKVTRVNTGELFF TGTGCCAGCAGCAAAGTTACCAGGGTGAACACCGGGGAGCTGTTTTTT
NA TRBJ2-1 TRBV29-1 TRBD1 CSFERDRGHNEQFF TGCAGCTTTGAGAGGGACAGGGGACACAATGAGCAGTTCTTC
few TRBJ2-7 TRBV28 TRBD1 CASSTLQGVLSYEQYF TGTGCCAGCAGTACATTACAGGGGGTGCTCTCCTACGAGCAGTACTTC
NA TRBJ2-5 TRBV6-5 NA CASSYTRGVQETQYF TGTGCCAGCAGCTACACTAGAGGTGTTCAAGAGACCCAGTACTTC
NA TRBJ2-5 TRBV12-3/TRBV12-4 NA CASSLAGAGNKQYF TGTGCCAGCAGTTTAGCGGGAGCAGGGAACAAGCAGTACTTC
NA TRBJ2-1 TRBV27 NA CASRSGGWAAYNEQFF TGTGCCAGCAGATCCGGGGGTTGGGCGGCCTACAATGAGCAGTTCTTC
few TRBJ1-1 TRBV7-8 TRBD1 CASSLVGGADTEAFF TGTGCCAGCAGCTTAGTAGGGGGCGCGGACACTGAAGCTTTCTTT
NA TRBJ2-7 TRBV7-2 NA CASSPIRLRGLAGDSYEQYF TGTGCCAGCAGCCCAATCCGGTTGAGGGGGTTGGCGGGAGATTCCTACGAGCAGTACTTC
NA TRBJ1-2 TRBV12-3/TRBV12-4 TRBD1 CASNRQGLNYGYTF TGTGCCAGCAACAGACAGGGTTTAAACTATGGCTACACCTTC
NA TRBJ1-2 TRBV28 NA CASTRGPFYGYTF TGTGCCAGTACCAGGGGCCCTTTCTATGGCTACACCTTC
many TRBJ2-6 TRBV10-1 NA CASSETAPGDAGANVLTF TGCGCCAGCAGTGAGACCGCCCCGGGGGACGCTGGGGCCAACGTCCTGACTTTC